The 27 T cell receptor beta chains in this list originate from one sample, sequenced in a study of molecular identifiers for immune sequencing clone quantification. TCRdb fed the PCR reads into MiXCR, producing one record per CDR3 protein. The table lists 400,000 to 600,000 distinct CDR3 sequences, around 25% of them singletons, with approximately 0.76% in the top ten. The sample taken for sequencing was naive CD8+ T cells from blood, with Jurkat cell RNA spiked in. Regarding subset: FACS-sorted CD8+CD4-CCR7+CD45RA+ naive T cells. The receptors were gathered from a human donor in good health. Some libraries in this study had Jurkat cell RNA spiked in.

This clonotype was seen ten or more times. V gene TRBV20-1 combines with J gene TRBJ2-3; D might be TRBD1 or TRBD2, each matching 7 bases. Germline loops: CDR1 DFQATT, CDR2 SNEGSKA (reference sequence). The CDR3 is 15 residues long. V was cut by 5 bases and J by 2 bases, with 17 bases left in between. The CDR3 here is CSALGRDRHTDTQYF. In DNA, the CDR3 is TGCAGTGCTTTAGGGAGGGACAGACACACAGATACGCAGTATTTT.

Many counts were recorded for this clonotype. This sequence joins TRBV29-1 and TRBJ2-1; D remains ambiguous. V gave up 6 bases and J gave up 1 base, with 7 bases separating them. The CDR3 loop spans 12 amino acids. Germline-derived CDR1 and CDR2 are SQVTM and ANQGSEA. The CDR3 DNA reads TGCAGCGTCCTAAGGTCCTACAATGAGCAGTTCTTC. Translating gives CSVLRSYNEQFF.

The V call is TRBV4-1, the J call TRBJ2-7, with 11 bases aligning to TRBD2. The trim removed 0 bases at V and 4 bases at J, leaving 2 bases unmatched. CDR3 length equals 15 residues. CDR1 and CDR2 from the germline V gene are MGHRA and YSYEKL. This chain's CDR3 is CASSQDSGGAYEQYF. The CDR3 region has the DNA TGCGCCAGCAGCCAAGATAGCGGGGGGGCGTACGAGCAGTACTTC.

This sequence joins TRBV12-3 or TRBV12-4 and TRBJ1-2; D is unresolved. The CDR3 loop spans 14 amino acids. The V end lost 2 bases, the J end lost 2 bases, and 9 bases lay between the germline ends. The CDR3 coding sequence is TGTGCCAGCAGTTTATTTACGGAAAACTATGGCTACACCTTC. Translating it yields CASSLFTENYGYTF.

Of note for this clonotype: The conserved final phenylalanine or tryptophan is absent from the CDR3, which likely points to a read error. The V call is TRBV4-3, the J call TRBJ2-5, with 10 bases fitting TRBD1. CDR1 is LGHNA, CDR2 YSLEER, per germline. The CDR3 length is 15 residues. CDR3 residues: CASSKDRGLWETQYS. For the CDR3, the DNA is TGCGCCAGCAGCAAAGACAGGGGGCTTTGGGAGACCCAGTACTCC.

Concerning this clonotype itself: A much larger clone is a single base away; this may be a read error. The V gene is TRBV5-1, the J gene TRBJ1-5; the D is unclear. This CDR3 contains 17 residues. CDR1 SGHRS and CDR2 YFSETQ come from the germline V gene. CDR3 amino acids: CASSCFSMGQSNQTQHF. The CDR3 DNA reads as TGCGCCAGCAGCTGCTTTTCTATGGGTCAGAGCAATCAGACCCAGCATTTT.

The chain combines TRBV6-6 with TRBJ2-7, with D possibly being TRBD2 (5 bases). The CDR3 has 14 residues. CDR1 is MNHNY, CDR2 SVGAGI, per germline (reference sequence). V lost 4 bases and J 0 bases, leaving 10 bases between the germline ends. In DNA form, the CDR3 reads TGTGCCAGCAGTTCCCCGGAGGCCTCCTACGAGCAGTACTTC. It codes for CASSSPEASYEQYF.

The J gene is TRBJ2-7, the V gene TRBV30; D perhaps matches TRBD2 (6 bases). V dropped 1 base and J dropped 2 bases, with 18 bases sitting between them. The CDR3 is 16 amino acids. Looked up from germline, CDR1 is GTSNPN and CDR2 is SVGIG (reference sequence). The CDR3: CAWSGLDGGDTYEQYF. The CDR3, as DNA: TGTGCCTGGAGTGGACTTGATGGAGGGGATACCTACGAGCAGTACTTC.

The CDR3 protein is CSARDWSGGAPDTQYF. CDR3 bases: TGCAGTGCTAGAGATTGGAGCGGGGGGGCCCCAGATACGCAGTATTTT. The chain is built from TRBV20-1 and TRBJ2-3, with TRBD2 identical over 10 bases. The CDR3 sequence is 16 residues long. CDR1 is DFQATT, CDR2 SNEGSKA, per germline (reference sequence). J lost 4 bases, V lost 0 bases, and 7 bases had no gene match.

This clonotype was recorded a few times. The rearrangement joins TRBV7-6 to TRBJ2-7; D possibly corresponds to TRBD2 (5 bases). Deletions cut 1 base from V and 2 bases from J, with 12 bases between. Germline CDR1 is SGHVS and CDR2 is FNYEAQ. The CDR3 spans 15 residues. Here the CDR3 reads CASSLGDPGTYEQYF. CDR3 DNA: TGTGCCAGCAGCTTAGGTGATCCGGGGACCTACGAGCAGTACTTC.

The V call is TRBV20-1, the J call TRBJ2-7, with D possibly being TRBD2 (6 bases). V was clipped by 7 bases and J by 0 bases, with 13 bases between them. This CDR3 has 13 amino acids. The germline gives CDR1 DFQATT, CDR2 SNEGSKA (reference sequence). The CDR3 bases are TGCAGTGTGGCGGGATATACCTCCTACGAGCAGTACTTC. Protein: CSVAGYTSYEQYF.

This rearrangement joins TRBV20-1 to TRBJ2-7, with 9 bases aligning to TRBD1. The CDR3 is 14 amino acids. The germline CDR1 and CDR2 sequences are DFQATT and SNEGSKA (reference sequence). Trimming cost V 3 bases and J 6 bases; bases outside gene matches: 9. CDR3 sequence (DNA): TGCAGTGCTAGGCGGACAGGGGAGGGATTCGAGCAGTACTTC. Protein sequence: CSARRTGEGFEQYF.

V is TRBV27 and J is TRBJ2-7; D remains ambiguous. In germline, CDR1 is MNHEY, CDR2 SMNVEV (reference sequence). CDR3 size: 14 residues. Trimming shortened V by 0 bases and J by 3 bases, and 9 bases separated the two germline ends. The DNA of the CDR3 is TGTGCCAGCAGTTTATCCCCCGAGAACTACGAGCAGTACTTC. Its protein is CASSLSPENYEQYF.

The chain recombines TRBV2 with TRBJ2-5, with D tentatively TRBD1 (5 bases). CDR3 size: 15 residues. The germline CDR1 and CDR2 sequences are SNHLY and FYNNEI. Deletions cut 1 base from V and 0 bases from J, with 9 bases between. The CDR3 DNA reads as TGTGCCAGCAGTGAAGGAACAGGCTACCAAGAGACCCAGTACTTC. As protein: CASSEGTGYQETQYF. Combining the CDR3 with reference TRBV2 and TRBJ2-5 gives the whole variable domain EPEVTQTPSHQVTQMGQEVILRCVPISNHLYFYWYRQILGQKVEFLVSFYNNEISEKSEIFDDQFSVERPDGSNFTLKIRSTKLEDSAMYFCASSEGTGYQETQYFGPGTRLLVL.

The rearrangement uses TRBV24-1 and TRBJ2-5; TRBD1 matches 11 bases. V lost 3 bases, J lost 4 bases, and 12 bases stayed unmatched. Germline values: CDR1 KGHDR, CDR2 SFDVKD. This CDR3 has 18 residues. CDR3: CATSDQKTGTGGRETQYF. Written as DNA, the CDR3 is TGTGCCACCAGTGATCAAAAGACCGGGACAGGGGGTCGAGAGACCCAGTACTTC.

The table lists this clonotype with a few counts. The gene calls are TRBV28 and TRBJ1-5; D unresolved. Germline CDR1 and CDR2: MDHEN and SYDVKM. The CDR3 is 15 residues long. Trimming took off 5 bases at V and 4 bases at J, with 15 bases between the two ends. CDR3 protein: CASSESLDANQPQHF. CDR3 nucleotide sequence: TGTGCCAGCAGTGAATCACTGGACGCTAATCAGCCCCAGCATTTT. The full variable domain, its missing parts supplied by reference TRBV28 and TRBJ1-5, is DVKVTQSSRYLVKRTGEKVFLECVQDMDHENMFWYRQDPGLGLRLIYFSYDVKMKEKGDIPEGYSVSREKKERFSLILESASTNQTSMYLCASSESLDANQPQHFGDGTRLSIL.

The V call is TRBV20-1, the J call TRBJ1-5; D call uncertain. This CDR3 comprises 14 residues. Trimming shortened V by 5 bases and J by 0 bases, and 11 bases separated the two germline ends. Germline loops: CDR1 DFQATT, CDR2 SNEGSKA (reference sequence). The CDR3 reads CSAAASHSNQPQHF. The DNA of the CDR3 is TGCAGTGCTGCGGCATCCCATAGCAATCAGCCCCAGCATTTT.

This clonotype has a count of ten or more. The gene calls are TRBV12-3 or TRBV12-4 and TRBJ1-5, with 7 bases that match TRBD1. With 5 bases clipped from V and 6 bases from J, the junction kept 4 bases outside the gene matches. The CDR3 extends over 13 amino acids. CDR3 nucleotide sequence: TGTGCCAGCAGTGCAGGGGGTGGTCAGCCCCAGCATTTT. It specifies CASSAGGGQPQHF.

This clonotype showed up just a few times. This sequence joins TRBV20-1 and TRBJ2-1, with D uncertain. Trimming removed 1 base at V and 6 bases at J, with 7 bases between. From germline, CDR1 is DFQATT and CDR2 SNEGSKA (reference sequence). The CDR3 covers 12 residues. The CDR3 nucleotides read TGCAGTGCTAGAGCCTCTAGCAATGAGCAGTTCTTC. Its translation: CSARASSNEQFF.

This clonotype was counted many times. J is TRBJ2-3 and V is TRBV7-9; D is unclear. CDR1 is SEHNR and CDR2 is FQNEAQ in the germline V gene (reference sequence). Trimming took 1 base from V and 5 from J, leaving 13 bases between them. This CDR3 region has 15 residues. The CDR3 is CASSLVVAVIDTQYF. CDR3 DNA: TGTGCCAGCAGCTTAGTGGTCGCCGTCATAGATACGCAGTATTTT.

This clonotype was seen a handful of times. The chain links TRBV6-2 or TRBV6-3 to TRBJ1-5; no firm D call. Germline V gene lookup returns CDR1 MNHEY and CDR2 SVGEGT. Trimming took 4 bases from V and 3 from J, leaving 4 bases between them. This CDR3 has 12 amino acids. The CDR3 loop is CASSLHNQPQHF. The CDR3 DNA is TGTGCCAGCAGTTTACACAATCAGCCCCAGCATTTT.

This clonotype was observed a few times. The chain combines TRBV6-2 or TRBV6-3 with TRBJ2-2; unclear D gene. The length of the CDR3 is 15 residues. CDR1 is MNHEY, CDR2 SVGEGT, per germline. V lost 2 bases, J lost 3 bases, and 10 bases lay in between. The CDR3 DNA sequence: TGTGCCAGCAGTTACGACACGTCATACACCGGGGAGCTGTTTTTT. It translates to CASSYDTSYTGELFF.

To note about this clonotype: A much larger clonotype is one base distant, so this may be a read error. The conserved phenylalanine or tryptophan is not found at the CDR3 terminus, so this likely reflects a read error. The chain joins TRBV20-1 to TRBJ2-3; possible D gene TRBD2, 7 bases. This CDR3 spans 14 amino acids. Per germline, CDR1 DFQATT and CDR2 SNEGSKA (reference sequence). V lost 4 bases, J lost 0 bases, and 11 bases lay in between. The CDR3 protein is CSAIAGASTDTQYL. DNA for the CDR3: TGCAGTGCTATTGCGGGGGCAAGCACAGATACGCAGTATCTT.

This sequence joins TRBV29-1 and TRBJ2-1, with 9 bases lining up with TRBD2. V shed 1 base and J 6 bases; nucleotides not matched to a gene: 7. Per germline, CDR1 SQVTM and CDR2 ANQGSEA. This CDR3 spans 15 amino acids. CDR3 sequence reads: CSVEVSASGANEQFF. The CDR3 coding sequence is TGCAGCGTTGAAGTTTCGGCTAGCGGGGCCAATGAGCAGTTCTTC.

This chain connects TRBV14 to TRBJ2-1; the match to TRBD1 covers 7 bases. The CDR3 has 13 amino acids. J gave up 9 bases and V 4 bases, and 6 bases lay outside the gene matches. Germline assignment: CDR1 SGHDN and CDR2 FVKESK. DNA of the CDR3: TGTGCCAGCAGCCTGACAGGGTGCGGTGAGCAGTTCTTC. The encoded protein is CASSLTGCGEQFF.

This clonotype was seen a few times. The chain uses TRBV20-1 and TRBJ2-4; TRBD1 agrees at 7 bases. The CDR3 is 14 residues long. V trimming: 2 bases; J trimming: 4 bases; junction bases outside the gene matches: 5. The V gene's germline CDR1 is DFQATT and CDR2 SNEGSKA (reference sequence). The CDR3 DNA is TGCAGTGCTAGATTCGGACAGGTTAAAAACATTCAGTACTTC. The encoded protein is CSARFGQVKNIQYF.

J is TRBJ2-7 and V is TRBV6-5, with D possibly TRBD1 on 7 matching bases. Germline values: CDR1 MNHEY, CDR2 SVGAGI. Trimming removed 0 bases at V and 4 bases at J, with 10 bases between. The CDR3 runs to 14 residues. The CDR3 loop is CASSYSSGGYEQYF. In DNA, the CDR3 is TGTGCCAGCAGTTACTCATCAGGGGGGTACGAGCAGTACTTC.